Below are 21 T cell receptor beta chains sequenced from a single sample in a study of early T cells in non-severe SARS-CoV-2 infection. A single record per CDR3 protein comes from TCRdb applying MiXCR to the 5' RACE reads. Of about 35,000 distinct CDR3 sequences in the sample, 4.5% to 7.5% are singletons; the top ten hold about 5%. The sample consisted of whole blood. Every receptor here comes from an adult who was a healthcare worker with PCR-confirmed SARS-CoV-2 infection or an uninfected control (not recorded which).

In its sample, this clonotype was seen a few times. The chain combines TRBV5-6 with TRBJ2-7; TRBD1 matches at 8 bases. Germline V gene sequence: CDR1 SGHDT, CDR2 YYEEEE. The CDR3 has 14 amino acids. V gave up 5 bases and J gave up 0 bases; unmatched junction bases: 4. In nucleotides, the CDR3 is TGTGCCAGCAGTCGGGACAGGAGCTCCTACGAGCAGTACTTC. Encoded protein: CASSRDRSSYEQYF.

This clonotype appeared many times. The genes are TRBV10-2 and TRBJ2-2; D call uncertain. The CDR3 sequence is 13 residues long. Germline assignment: CDR1 WSHSY and CDR2 SAAADI. V was pared by 2 bases and J by 7 bases, with 8 bases between. In nucleotides, the CDR3 is TGCGCCAGCAGTGAGGGTGGAATCGGGGAGCTGTTTTTT. Translating it yields CASSEGGIGELFF.

The CDR3 bases are TGTGCCAGAAAGGGGGGGCGAGGCACCACCGGGGAGCTGTTTTTT. Its translation is CARKGGRGTTGELFF. The rearrangement links TRBV2 to TRBJ2-2; possible D gene TRBD2, 7 bases. Germline V gene sequence: CDR1 SNHLY, CDR2 FYNNEI. Trimming shortened V by 9 bases and J by 4 bases, and 18 bases separated the two germline ends. CDR3 size: 15 residues.

The genes are TRBV4-2 and TRBJ2-1; D gene unclear. CDR3 length: 16 residues. CDR1 LGHNA and CDR2 YNFKEQ come from the germline V gene. Trimming removed 0 bases at V and 2 bases at J, with 11 bases between. In DNA, the CDR3 is TGTGCCAGCAGCCAAGAGGAACAGATCACCTACAATGAGCAGTTCTTC. Its translation is CASSQEEQITYNEQFF.

The sample holds a few counts of this clonotype. V and J are TRBV12-3 or TRBV12-4 and TRBJ1-2, with 10 bases fitting TRBD1. The CDR3 extends over 14 amino acids. Germline trimming cut 7 bases from V and 4 bases from J; bases unmatched to any gene: 6. The CDR3 DNA reads as TGTGCCAGCACCCTGGGACAGGGGATCTATGGCTACACCTTC. This translates into CASTLGQGIYGYTF.

This clonotype was seen ten or more times. The chain combines TRBV7-9 with TRBJ1-1; perhaps TRBD1 as D (5 bases). The CDR3 has 14 residues. Germline CDR1 and CDR2: SEHNR and FQNEAQ (reference sequence). The ends were cut back, 6 bases at V and 1 base at J, with 12 bases in the middle. The CDR3: CASSPTGQNTEAFF. The CDR3 DNA reads TGTGCCAGCAGTCCCACCGGACAGAACACTGAAGCTTTCTTT. Full variable domain (rest looked up from reference TRBV7-9 and TRBJ1-1): DTGVSQNPRHKITKRGQNVTFRCDPISEHNRLYWYRQTLGQGPEFLTYFQNEAQLEKSRLLSDRFSAERPKGSFSTLEIQRTEQGDSAMYLCASSPTGQNTEAFFGQGTRLTVV.

This clonotype has ten or more counts. V usage is TRBV6-5 and J usage is TRBJ1-1; D uncertain. Trimming removed 10 bases at V and 2 bases at J, with 11 bases between. The CDR3 loop spans 12 amino acids. Germline V CDR1 and CDR2: MNHEY, SVGAGI. CDR3: CATRRHNTEAFF. Written as DNA, the CDR3 is TGTGCCACCAGACGGCATAACACTGAAGCTTTCTTT.

This clonotype has ten or more counts. V and J are TRBV27 and TRBJ2-7, with 10 bases matching TRBD2. The CDR3 totals 16 residues. Looked up from germline, CDR1 is MNHEY and CDR2 is SMNVEV (reference sequence). The junction had 8 bases not matched to a gene; V was cut back by 3 bases and J by 3 bases. CDR3 sequence: CASSFSGTSDFYEQYF. The CDR3 region has the DNA TGTGCCAGCAGTTTCTCCGGGACTAGCGATTTCTACGAGCAGTACTTC.

This clonotype was detected only a few times. The chain recombines TRBV28 with TRBJ2-1, with D possibly being TRBD2 (6 bases). Germline V gene sequence: CDR1 MDHEN, CDR2 SYDVKM. Trimming left V 8 bases short and J 8 bases short, with 16 bases between. This CDR3 has 13 residues. This CDR3 is CASGRPLRDEQFF. CDR3 in DNA: TGTGCCAGCGGGAGGCCCCTTAGGGATGAGCAGTTCTTC.

This clonotype was detected ten times or more. This chain connects TRBV7-8 to TRBJ1-2; no reliable D call. The CDR3 runs 14 residues. Trimming pared 5 bases from V and 8 bases from J, leaving 18 bases between. In germline, CDR1 is SGHVS, CDR2 FQNEAQ. This CDR3 reads CASSQGPVNPGYTF. In DNA, the CDR3 is TGTGCCAGCAGCCAAGGACCCGTCAACCCCGGCTACACCTTC.

The sample holds a few counts of this clonotype. The chain uses TRBV7-8 and TRBJ2-7; TRBD2 matches 10 bases. Trimming cost V 5 bases and J 7 bases; bases outside gene matches: 14. Germline V lookup: CDR1 SGHVS, CDR2 FQNEAQ. CDR3 length equals 16 residues. Written as DNA, the CDR3 is TGTGCCAGCAGCCTCACTAGCGGGATTAAGGACGGTGAGCAGTACTTC. Protein product: CASSLTSGIKDGEQYF.

This clonotype was seen many times. The genes are TRBV10-1 and TRBJ1-6, with D maybe TRBD1 (6 bases). The germline gives CDR1 WNHNN, CDR2 SYGVQD (reference sequence). The ends were cut back, 2 bases at V and 15 bases at J, with 14 bases in the middle. This CDR3 has 13 amino acids. The CDR3 loop reads CASSEDPQGLLHF. The CDR3, as DNA: TGCGCCAGCAGTGAGGATCCGCAGGGGCTCCTCCACTTT.

This clonotype was counted ten times or more. CDR3: CASSLGSGDRETQYF. In nucleotides, the CDR3 is TGTGCCAGCAGCTTAGGGTCAGGGGACAGAGAGACCCAGTACTTC. The chain has TRBV11-2 and TRBJ2-5; 7 bases line up with TRBD1. With 1 base clipped from V and 4 bases from J, the junction kept 6 bases outside the gene matches. CDR3 length equals 15 residues. Germline loops: CDR1 SGHAT, CDR2 FQNNGV.

This clonotype was counted ten times or more. The V call is TRBV18, the J call TRBJ2-1; tentatively, D is TRBD2 (6 bases). This CDR3 is built from 17 residues. Trimming removed 3 bases from V and 4 bases from J, with 19 bases in between. The V gene's germline CDR1 is KGHSH and CDR2 LQKENI. The DNA of the CDR3 is TGTGCCAGCTCACCTGACGTCGGCGGGATACTGTACAATGAGCAGTTCTTC. This gives the protein CASSPDVGGILYNEQFF.

This chain joins TRBV10-1 and TRBJ2-1, with D tentatively TRBD1 or TRBD2 (5 bases each). CDR1 WNHNN and CDR2 SYGVQD come from the germline V gene (reference sequence). The CDR3 consists of 16 residues. Deletions cut 0 bases from V and 4 bases from J, with 13 bases between. Here the CDR3 reads CASSESPGTGYNEQFF. The CDR3 bases are TGCGCCAGCAGTGAGTCTCCCGGGACGGGATACAATGAGCAGTTCTTC.

In this sample, this clonotype turned up many times. J is TRBJ1-4 and V is TRBV29-1; TRBD1 matches 8 bases. The V gene end was trimmed by 7 bases and the J gene end by 4 bases; junction bases not matched to a gene: 5. CDR3 size: 13 residues. Germline V CDR1 and CDR2: SQVTM, ANQGSEA. CDR3 amino acids: CSAGQGLNEKLFF. CDR3 coding DNA: TGCAGCGCAGGACAGGGCCTTAATGAAAAACTGTTTTTT.

This clonotype occurred many times. This sequence joins TRBV5-1 and TRBJ2-3, with 13 nucleotides matching TRBD2. Trimming at V came to 4 bases and at J to 3 bases, leaving 2 bases not matched to a gene. The length of the CDR3 is 15 residues. Per the germline V gene, CDR1 is SGHRS and CDR2 is YFSETQ. CDR3 DNA sequence: TGCGCCAGCAGCGCGACTAGCGGGAGGACAGATACGCAGTATTTT. It encodes CASSATSGRTDTQYF.

This clonotype appeared many times. Here the CDR3 reads CASSQQGDQPQHF. CDR3 nucleotide sequence: TGTGCCAGCAGTCAACAGGGGGACCAGCCCCAGCATTTT. The rearrangement joins TRBV14 to TRBJ1-5; 8 bases match TRBD1. The germline V gene has CDR1 SGHDN and CDR2 FVKESK. After removal of 6 bases from V and 7 bases from J, the junction contained 5 bases not matched to a gene. There are 13 residues in the CDR3.

This clonotype was counted a single time. Just one base apart from a much larger clone, this may be a read error. The chain carries TRBV12-2 and TRBJ2-3; the table assigns TRBD1, which was not confirmed against the DNA. TRBV12-2 has pseudogene status. The CDR3 runs 17 residues. The CDR3 DNA sequence: TGTGCAAGTCACTTAGCCGCGGCGTTGGCGGGCGGATTAACGCAGTATTTT. Translating it yields CASHLAAALAGGLTQYF.

This clonotype has more than one count but fewer than ten. The chain links TRBV3-1 to TRBJ2-7; 8 bases match TRBD2. The CDR3 spans 12 residues. V lost 3 bases and J lost 6; bases outside the gene matches: 1. Germline V gene lookup returns CDR1 LGHDT and CDR2 YNNKEL (reference sequence). CDR3 DNA: TGTGCCAGCAGCCAGGCGGGAGGCGAGCAGTACTTC. Residues: CASSQAGGEQYF.

This clonotype came up many times. The chain uses TRBV18 and TRBJ1-2; D is perhaps TRBD1 (5 bases). The CDR3 length is 16 residues. V lost 2 bases and J 1 base, leaving 14 bases between the germline ends. Germline-derived CDR1 and CDR2 are KGHSH and LQKENI. CDR3 amino acids: CASSPNTGFVNYGYTF. The CDR3 DNA reads TGTGCCAGCTCACCAAACACAGGCTTTGTTAACTATGGCTACACCTTC.